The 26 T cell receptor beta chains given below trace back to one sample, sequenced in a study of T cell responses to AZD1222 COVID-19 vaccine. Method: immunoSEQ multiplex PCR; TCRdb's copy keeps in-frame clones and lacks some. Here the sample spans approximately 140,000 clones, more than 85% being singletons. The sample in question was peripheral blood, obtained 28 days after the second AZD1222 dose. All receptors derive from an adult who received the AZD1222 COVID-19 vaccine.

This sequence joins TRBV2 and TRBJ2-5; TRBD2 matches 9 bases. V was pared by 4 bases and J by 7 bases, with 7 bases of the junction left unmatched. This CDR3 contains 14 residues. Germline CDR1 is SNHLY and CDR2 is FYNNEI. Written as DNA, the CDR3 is TGTGCCAGCAGTGCCCCCCTAGCGGGGTCGACCCAGTACTTC. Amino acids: CASSAPLAGSTQYF.

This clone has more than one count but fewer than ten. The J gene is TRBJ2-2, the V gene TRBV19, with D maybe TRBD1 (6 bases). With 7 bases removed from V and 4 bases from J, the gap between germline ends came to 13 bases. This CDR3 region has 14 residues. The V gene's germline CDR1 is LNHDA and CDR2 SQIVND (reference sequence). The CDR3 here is CASKWDTRTGELFF. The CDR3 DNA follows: TGTGCCAGTAAATGGGACACCCGCACCGGGGAGCTGTTTTTT.

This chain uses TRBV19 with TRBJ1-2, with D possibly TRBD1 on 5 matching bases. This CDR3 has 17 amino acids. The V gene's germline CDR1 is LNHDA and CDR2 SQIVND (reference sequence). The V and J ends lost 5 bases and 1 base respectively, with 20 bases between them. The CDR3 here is CASSPLSGTHHNYGYTF. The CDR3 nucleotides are TGTGCCAGTAGTCCACTCTCCGGGACCCATCATAACTATGGCTACACCTTC.

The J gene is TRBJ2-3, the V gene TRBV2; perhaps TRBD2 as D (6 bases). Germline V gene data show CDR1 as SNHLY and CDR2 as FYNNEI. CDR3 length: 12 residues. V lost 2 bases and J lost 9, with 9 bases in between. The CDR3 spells CASSERGRTQYF. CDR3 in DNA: TGTGCCAGCAGTGAACGGGGGAGGACGCAGTATTTT.

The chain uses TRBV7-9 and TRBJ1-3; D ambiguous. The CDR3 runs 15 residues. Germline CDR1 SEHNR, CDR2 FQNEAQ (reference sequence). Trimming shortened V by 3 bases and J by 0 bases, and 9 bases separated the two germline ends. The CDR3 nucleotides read TGTGCCAGCAGCTTGGTGGGGTTCTCTGGAAACACCATATATTTT. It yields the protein CASSLVGFSGNTIYF.

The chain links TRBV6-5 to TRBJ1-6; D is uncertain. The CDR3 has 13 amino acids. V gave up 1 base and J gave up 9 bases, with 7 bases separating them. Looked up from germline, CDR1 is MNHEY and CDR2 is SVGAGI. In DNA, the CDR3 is TGTGCCAGCAGTTACTTTGGGTCTTCACCCCTCCACTTT. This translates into CASSYFGSSPLHF.

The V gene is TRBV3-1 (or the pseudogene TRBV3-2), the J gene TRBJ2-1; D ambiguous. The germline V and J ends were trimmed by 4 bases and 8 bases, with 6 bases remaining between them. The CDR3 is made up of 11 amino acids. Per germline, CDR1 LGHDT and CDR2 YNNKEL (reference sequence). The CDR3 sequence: CASSRADEQFF. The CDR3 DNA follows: TGTGCCAGCAGCCGGGCGGATGAGCAGTTCTTC.

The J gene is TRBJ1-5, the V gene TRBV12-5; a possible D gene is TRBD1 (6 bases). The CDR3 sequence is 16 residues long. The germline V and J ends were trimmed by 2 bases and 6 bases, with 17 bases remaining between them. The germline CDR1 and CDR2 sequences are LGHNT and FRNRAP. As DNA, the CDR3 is TGTGCTAGTGGTTTGTTAACAGGGCCGGTGGGTCAGCCCCAGCATTTT. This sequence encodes CASGLLTGPVGQPQHF.

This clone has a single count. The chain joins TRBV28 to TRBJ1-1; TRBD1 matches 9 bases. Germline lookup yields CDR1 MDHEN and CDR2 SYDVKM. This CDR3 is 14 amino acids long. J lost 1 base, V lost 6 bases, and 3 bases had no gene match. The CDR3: CASSGQGWNTEAFF. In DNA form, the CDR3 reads TGTGCCAGCAGCGGACAGGGGTGGAACACTGAAGCTTTCTTT.

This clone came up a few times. For the CDR3, the DNA is TGTGCCAGCAGTTCCCGGACAGGCAATCAGCCCCAGCATTTT. Its protein is CASSSRTGNQPQHF. V gene TRBV6-5 combines with J gene TRBJ1-5, with D possibly being TRBD1 (6 bases). Germline V lookup: CDR1 MNHEY, CDR2 SVGAGI. CDR3 length: 14 residues. Trimming removed 4 bases from V and 2 bases from J, with 9 bases in between.

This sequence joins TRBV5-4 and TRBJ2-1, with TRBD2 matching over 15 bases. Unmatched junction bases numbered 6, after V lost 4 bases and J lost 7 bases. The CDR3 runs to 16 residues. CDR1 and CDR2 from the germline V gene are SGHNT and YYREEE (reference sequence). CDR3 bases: TGTGCCAGCAGCGGGGGACTAGCGGGAGGATGGAATGAGCAGTTCTTC. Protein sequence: CASSGGLAGGWNEQFF.

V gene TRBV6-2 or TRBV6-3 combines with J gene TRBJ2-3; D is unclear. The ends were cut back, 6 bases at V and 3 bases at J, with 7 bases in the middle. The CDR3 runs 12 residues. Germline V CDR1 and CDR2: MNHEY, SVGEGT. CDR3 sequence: CASSRRTDTQYF. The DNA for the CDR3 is TGTGCCAGCAGCCGCAGAACAGATACGCAGTATTTT.

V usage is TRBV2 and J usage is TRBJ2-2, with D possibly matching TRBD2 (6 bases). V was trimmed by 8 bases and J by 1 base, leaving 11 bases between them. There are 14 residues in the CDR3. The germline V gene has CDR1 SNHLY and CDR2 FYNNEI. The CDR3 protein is CASSGEKNTGELFF. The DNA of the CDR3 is TGTGCCAGCTCGGGGGAAAAGAACACCGGGGAGCTGTTTTTT.

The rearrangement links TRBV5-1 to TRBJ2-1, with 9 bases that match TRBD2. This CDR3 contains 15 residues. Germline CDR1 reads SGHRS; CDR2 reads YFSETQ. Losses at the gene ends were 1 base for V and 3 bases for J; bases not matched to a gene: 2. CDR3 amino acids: CASSLLAGVYNEQFF. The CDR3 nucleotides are TGCGCCAGCAGCTTGTTAGCGGGAGTCTACAATGAGCAGTTCTTC.

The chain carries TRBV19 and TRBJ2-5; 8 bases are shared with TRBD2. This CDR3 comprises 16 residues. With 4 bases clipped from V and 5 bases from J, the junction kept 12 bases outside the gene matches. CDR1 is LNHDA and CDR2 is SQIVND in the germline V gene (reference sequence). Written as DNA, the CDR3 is TGTGCCAGTAGTAGAACCCCCTGGGGCGGGGGGGAGACCCAGTACTTC. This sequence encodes CASSRTPWGGGETQYF.

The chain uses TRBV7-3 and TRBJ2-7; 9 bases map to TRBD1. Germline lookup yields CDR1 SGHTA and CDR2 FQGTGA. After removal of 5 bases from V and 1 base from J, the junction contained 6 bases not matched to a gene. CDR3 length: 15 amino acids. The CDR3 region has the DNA TGTGCCAGCAGCCCAGGGGGGACAGGGTCCTACGAGCAGTACTTC. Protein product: CASSPGGTGSYEQYF.

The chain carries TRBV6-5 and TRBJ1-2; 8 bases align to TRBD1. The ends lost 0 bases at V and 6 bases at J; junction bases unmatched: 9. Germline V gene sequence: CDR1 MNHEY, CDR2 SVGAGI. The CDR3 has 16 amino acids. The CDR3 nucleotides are TGTGCCAGCAGTTACTCGACGGCAGGGGGCAGGGATGGCTACACCTTC. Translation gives CASSYSTAGGRDGYTF.

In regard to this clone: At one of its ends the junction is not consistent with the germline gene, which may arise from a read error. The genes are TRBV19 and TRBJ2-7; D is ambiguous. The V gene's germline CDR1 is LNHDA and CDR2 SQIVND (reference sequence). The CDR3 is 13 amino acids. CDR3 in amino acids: CASSIGSLGEQYF. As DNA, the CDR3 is TGTGCCAGTAGCATAGGATCTTTGGGCGAGCAGTACTTC.

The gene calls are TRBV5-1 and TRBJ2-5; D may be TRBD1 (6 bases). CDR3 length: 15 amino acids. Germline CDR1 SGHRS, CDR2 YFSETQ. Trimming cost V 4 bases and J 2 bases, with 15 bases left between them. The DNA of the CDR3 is TGCGCCAGCAGCAACCCATGGACAGCTCAAGAGACCCAGTACTTC. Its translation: CASSNPWTAQETQYF.

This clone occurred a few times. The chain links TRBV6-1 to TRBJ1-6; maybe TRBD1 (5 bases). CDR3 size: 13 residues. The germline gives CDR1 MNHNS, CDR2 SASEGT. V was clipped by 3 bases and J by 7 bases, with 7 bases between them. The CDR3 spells CASSDRENSPLHF. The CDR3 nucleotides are TGTGCCAGCAGTGACAGGGAAAATTCACCCCTCCACTTT.

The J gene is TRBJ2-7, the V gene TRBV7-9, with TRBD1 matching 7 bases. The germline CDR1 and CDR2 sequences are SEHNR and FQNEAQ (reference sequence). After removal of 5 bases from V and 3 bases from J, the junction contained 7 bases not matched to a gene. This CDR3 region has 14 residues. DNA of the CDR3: TGTGCCAGCAGCGTCCGGGACAGCAGCTACGAGCAGTACTTC. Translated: CASSVRDSSYEQYF.

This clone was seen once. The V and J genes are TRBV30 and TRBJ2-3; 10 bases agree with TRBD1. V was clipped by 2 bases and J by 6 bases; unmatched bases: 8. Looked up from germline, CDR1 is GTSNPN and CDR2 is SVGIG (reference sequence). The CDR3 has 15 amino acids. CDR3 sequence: CAWSLGQGIRDTQYF. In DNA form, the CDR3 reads TGTGCCTGGAGTCTGGGACAGGGGATAAGGGATACGCAGTATTTT.

CDR3 coding DNA: TGTGCCAGCAGCTTACTGGGAGGAGGAAACACCATATATTTT. This encodes CASSLLGGGNTIYF. This rearrangement joins TRBV11-3 to TRBJ1-3; D is uncertain. CDR1 is SGHNT and CDR2 is YENEEA in the germline V gene. The CDR3 has 14 amino acids. Trimming took 2 bases from V and 4 from J, leaving 9 bases between them.

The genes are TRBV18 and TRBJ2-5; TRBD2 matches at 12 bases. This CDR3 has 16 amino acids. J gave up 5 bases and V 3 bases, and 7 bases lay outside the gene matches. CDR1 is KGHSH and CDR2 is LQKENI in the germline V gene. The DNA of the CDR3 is TGTGCCAGCTCACCCCGGACTAGCGGGATAGGGGAGACCCAGTACTTC. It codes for CASSPRTSGIGETQYF.

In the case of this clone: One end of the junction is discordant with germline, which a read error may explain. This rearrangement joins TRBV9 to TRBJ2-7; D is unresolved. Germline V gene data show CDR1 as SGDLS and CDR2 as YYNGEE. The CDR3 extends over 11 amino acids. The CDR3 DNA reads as TGTGCCAGCAGTGTCCGGGCTTTTCCCTTCTTC. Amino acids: CASSVRAFPFF.

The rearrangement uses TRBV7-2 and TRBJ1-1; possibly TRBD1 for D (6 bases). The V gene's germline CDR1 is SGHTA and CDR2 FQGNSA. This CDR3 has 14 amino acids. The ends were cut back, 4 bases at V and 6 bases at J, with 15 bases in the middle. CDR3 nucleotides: TGTGCCAGCAGCTCGGGTAGGGGGTTCCCTGAAGCTTTCTTT. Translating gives CASSSGRGFPEAFF.